This TCR beta chain was profiled in a study of T cell repertoires and Cas9 in healthy adults. The junction had 7 bases not matched to a gene; V was cut back by 1 base and J by 13 bases. This CDR3 spans 13 amino acids. CDR1 and CDR2 from the germline V gene are SGHRS and YFSETQ. Assay used: immunoSEQ multiplex PCR; TCRdb lists only in-frame clones, some missing. The sample has over 12,000 clones, 80% to 90% seen once. Material: Tregs (CD4+, CD25+, CD127-, CD137-, CD154-) from PBMCs; culture status not recorded. The clonotype was recovered from a human donor in good health. The chain employs TRBV5-1 and TRBJ2-7, with TRBD1 matching 11 bases. CDR3 bases: TGCGCCAGCAGCTTGTCGAGGGACAGGGGGGAATACTTC. As protein: CASSLSRDRGEYF.